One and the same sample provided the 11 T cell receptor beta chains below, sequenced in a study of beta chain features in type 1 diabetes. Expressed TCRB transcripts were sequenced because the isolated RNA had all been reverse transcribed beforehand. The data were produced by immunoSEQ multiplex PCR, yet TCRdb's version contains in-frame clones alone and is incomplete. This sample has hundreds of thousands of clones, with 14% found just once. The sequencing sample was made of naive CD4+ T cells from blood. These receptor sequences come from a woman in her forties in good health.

CDR3 region: CASSYGGGQPQHF. CDR3 nucleotides: TGTGCCAGCAGTTACGGGGGGGGTCAGCCCCAGCATTTT. V is TRBV6-5 and J is TRBJ1-5; TRBD1 might be the D (5 bases). CDR1 is MNHEY and CDR2 is SVGAGI in the germline V gene. V lost 2 bases and J lost 6, with 8 bases in between. This CDR3 comprises 13 residues.

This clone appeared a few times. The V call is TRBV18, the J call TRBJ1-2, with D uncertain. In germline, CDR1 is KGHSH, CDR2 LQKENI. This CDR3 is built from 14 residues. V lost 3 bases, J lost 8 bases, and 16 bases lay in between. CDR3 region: CASSPGSFGEGYTF. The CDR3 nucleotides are TGTGCCAGCTCACCCGGGTCCTTCGGGGAGGGCTACACCTTC. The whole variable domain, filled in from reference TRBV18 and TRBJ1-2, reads NAGVMQNPRHLVRRRGQEARLRCSPMKGHSHVYWYRQLPEEGLKFMVYLQKENIIDESGMPKERFSAEFPKEGPSILRIQQVVRGDSAAYFCASSPGSFGEGYTFGSGTRLTVV.

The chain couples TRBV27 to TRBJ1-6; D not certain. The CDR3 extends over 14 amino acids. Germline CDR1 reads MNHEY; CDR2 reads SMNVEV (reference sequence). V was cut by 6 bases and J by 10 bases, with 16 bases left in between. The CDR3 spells CASRQTTFRSPLHF. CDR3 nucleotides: TGTGCCAGCAGACAAACGACTTTTAGATCACCCCTCCACTTT.

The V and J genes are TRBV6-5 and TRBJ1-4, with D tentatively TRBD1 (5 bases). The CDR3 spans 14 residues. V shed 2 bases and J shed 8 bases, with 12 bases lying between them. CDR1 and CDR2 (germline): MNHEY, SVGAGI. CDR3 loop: CASSYVAGNEKLFF. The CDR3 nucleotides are TGTGCCAGCAGTTACGTGGCAGGGAACGAAAAACTGTTTTTT.

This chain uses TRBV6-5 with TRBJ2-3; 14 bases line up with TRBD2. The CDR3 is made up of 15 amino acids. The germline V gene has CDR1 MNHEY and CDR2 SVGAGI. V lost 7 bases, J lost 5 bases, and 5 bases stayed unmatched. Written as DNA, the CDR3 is TGTGCCAGCAAGACTAGCGGGGGGGCGGGAGATACGCAGTATTTT. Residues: CASKTSGGAGDTQYF.

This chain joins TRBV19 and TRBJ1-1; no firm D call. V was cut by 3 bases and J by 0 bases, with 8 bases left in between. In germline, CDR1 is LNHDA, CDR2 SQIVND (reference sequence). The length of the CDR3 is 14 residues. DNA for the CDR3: TGTGCCAGTAGTATTGACACCATGAACACTGAAGCTTTCTTT. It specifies CASSIDTMNTEAFF.

The CDR3: CSVEGGLGGYTF. The DNA for the CDR3 is TGCAGCGTTGAGGGGGGGCTTGGTGGCTACACCTTC. The J gene is TRBJ1-2, the V gene TRBV29-1; the D gene is possibly TRBD1 (6 bases). The CDR3 contains 12 residues. Germline V lookup: CDR1 SQVTM, CDR2 ANQGSEA. The V end was cut by 3 bases, the J end by 7 bases, with 12 bases between.

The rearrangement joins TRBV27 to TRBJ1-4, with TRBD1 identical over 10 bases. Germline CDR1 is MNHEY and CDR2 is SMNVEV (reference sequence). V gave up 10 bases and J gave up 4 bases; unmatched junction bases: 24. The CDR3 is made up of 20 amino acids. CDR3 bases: TGTGCCACCAGACAGGGGGCGCGAGTTGGGCTCCCTGGGTTTAATGAAAAACTGTTTTTT. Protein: CATRQGARVGLPGFNEKLFF. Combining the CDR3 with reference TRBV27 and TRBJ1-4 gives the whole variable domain EAQVTQNPRYLITVTGKKLTVTCSQNMNHEYMSWYRQDPGLGLRQIYYSMNVEVTDKGDVPEGYKVSRKEKRNFPLILESPSPNQTSLYFCATRQGARVGLPGFNEKLFFGSGTQLSVL.

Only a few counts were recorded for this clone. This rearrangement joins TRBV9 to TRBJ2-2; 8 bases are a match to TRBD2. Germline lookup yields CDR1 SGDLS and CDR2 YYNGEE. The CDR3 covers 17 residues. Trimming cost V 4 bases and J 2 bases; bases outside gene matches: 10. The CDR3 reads CASSSRGRTSNTGELFF. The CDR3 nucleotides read TGTGCCAGCAGCAGCAGGGGTAGGACTAGCAACACCGGGGAGCTGTTTTTT.

Here the CDR3 DNA reads TGTGCCAGCAGTGATTTTCGGCAGGGCAGGAATCAGCCCCAGCATTTT. Encoded protein: CASSDFRQGRNQPQHF. The J gene is TRBJ1-5, the V gene TRBV6-1, with D possibly TRBD1 on 5 matching bases. Per the germline V gene, CDR1 is MNHNS and CDR2 is SASEGT. V lost 3 bases and J 4 bases, leaving 16 bases between the germline ends. CDR3 length: 16 residues.

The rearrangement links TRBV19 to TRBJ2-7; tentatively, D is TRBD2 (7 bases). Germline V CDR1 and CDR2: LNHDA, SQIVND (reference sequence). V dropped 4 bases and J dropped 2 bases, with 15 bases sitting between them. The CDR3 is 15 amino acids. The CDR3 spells CASSNPRGQTYEQYF. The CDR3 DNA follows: TGTGCCAGTAGTAACCCGCGGGGGCAGACCTACGAGCAGTACTTC.